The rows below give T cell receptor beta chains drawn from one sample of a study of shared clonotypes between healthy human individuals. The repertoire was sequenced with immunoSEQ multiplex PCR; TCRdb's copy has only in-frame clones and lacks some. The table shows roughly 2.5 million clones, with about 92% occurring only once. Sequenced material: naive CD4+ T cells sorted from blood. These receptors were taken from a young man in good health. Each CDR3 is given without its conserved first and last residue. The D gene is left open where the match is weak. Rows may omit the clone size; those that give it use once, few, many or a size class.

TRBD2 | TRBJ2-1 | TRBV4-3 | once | ASSQFPSGLANNEQF
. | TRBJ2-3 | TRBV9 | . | ASSVGPGVSTDTQY
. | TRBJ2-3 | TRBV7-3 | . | ASSLMGALHSTDTQY
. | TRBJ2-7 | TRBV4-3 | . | ASSQEVQGAAGYEQY
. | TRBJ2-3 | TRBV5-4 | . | ASSLGAGQSTDTQY
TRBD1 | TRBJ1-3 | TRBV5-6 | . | ASSLGQVISGNTIY
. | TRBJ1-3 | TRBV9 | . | ASSVAGRAASGNTIY
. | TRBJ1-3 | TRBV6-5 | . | ASKVPSGNTIY
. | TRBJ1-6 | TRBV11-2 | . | ASSLIAGHSPLH
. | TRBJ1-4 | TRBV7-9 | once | ASSVTATNEKLF
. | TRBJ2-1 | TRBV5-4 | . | ASSPMRGPTRDEQF
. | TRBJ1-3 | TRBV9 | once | ASSVGDPRGNTIY
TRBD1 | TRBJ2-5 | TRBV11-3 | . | ASSLGGTGDQETQY
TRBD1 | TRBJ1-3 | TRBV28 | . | ASKDRAFSGNTIY
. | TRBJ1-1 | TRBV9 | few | ASSVGWTLNTEAF
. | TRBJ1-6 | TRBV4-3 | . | ASSQEAGGGRSPLH
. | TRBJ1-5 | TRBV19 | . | ASSIGESLVQPQH
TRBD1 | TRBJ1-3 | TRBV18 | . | ASSHKQGKSGNTIY
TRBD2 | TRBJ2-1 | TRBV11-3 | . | ASSKRGSSYNEQF
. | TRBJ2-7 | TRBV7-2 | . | ASSLRGLSSYEQY
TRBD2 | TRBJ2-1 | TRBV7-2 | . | ASSRGRADYNEQF
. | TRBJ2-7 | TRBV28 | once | ASSLGGDKGEQY
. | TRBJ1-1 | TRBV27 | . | ASSLTVSVATEAF
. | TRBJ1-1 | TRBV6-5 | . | ASSYSRSTEAF
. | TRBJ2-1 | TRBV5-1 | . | ASSWGDQSSYNEQF
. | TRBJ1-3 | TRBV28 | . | ASTIRNGRTLRNTIY
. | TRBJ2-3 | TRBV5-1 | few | ASSLAASTDTQY
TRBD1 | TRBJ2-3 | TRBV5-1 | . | ASSLGDSTSTDTQY
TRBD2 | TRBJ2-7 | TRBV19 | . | ASSDGIGRYEQY
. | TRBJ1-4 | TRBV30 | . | AWSGYSPSANEKLF
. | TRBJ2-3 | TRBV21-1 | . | ASSKGGSDTQY
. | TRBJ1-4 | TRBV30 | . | AWSTGVNEKLF
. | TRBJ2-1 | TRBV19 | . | ASSMVALGHNEQF
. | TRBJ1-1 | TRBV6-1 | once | ASSEAIRANTEAF
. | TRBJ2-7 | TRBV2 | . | ASSTQRNSYEQY
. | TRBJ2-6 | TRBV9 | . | ASSVGASGANVLT
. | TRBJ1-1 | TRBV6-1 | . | ASSETGLKNTEAF
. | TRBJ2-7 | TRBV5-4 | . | ASSLIGSYEQY
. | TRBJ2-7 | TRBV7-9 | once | ASSLDNDAEQY
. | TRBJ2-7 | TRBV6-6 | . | ASNRPSGGAEQY